This T cell receptor gamma chain was found in a study of gamma-delta chains in newborns, infants, children. Study context: Microbial exposure reportedly drives polyclonal innate γδ T cell expansion after birth.

TCRdb reanalyzed the reads using CATT. In the table there are 1,500 to 2,000 gamma-chain clones, approximately 12% of which are singletons. Concerning this clone: At one end, the junction sequence differs from germline, possibly due to a read error. Other nucleotide sequences in the sample specify the same CDR3.

Germline CDR1 reads GITISATS; CDR2 reads ISYDGTV (reference sequence). The CDR3 runs to 16 residues. This clonotype was sampled from a child who was a newborn, infant or young child, either healthy, febrile or measles-vaccinated (not recorded which). The sample was blood. The chain is built from TRGV9 and TRGJP. The CDR3 sequence is CALWEVQEVGKKIKVF. DNA of the CDR3: TGTGCCTTGTGGGAGGTGCAAGAGGTGGGCAAAAAAATAAAGGTCTTT.